The next 8 T cell receptor beta chains were all read from a single sample in a study of blood T cell repertoires in COVID-19. TCRdb keeps only in-frame clones here, not all; method: immunoSEQ multiplex PCR. This sample has 95,000 to 110,000 clones, with 89% found just once. Sequenced material: peripheral blood. These receptor sequences come from a middle-aged man with active or convalescent COVID-19.

The J gene is TRBJ2-1, the V gene TRBV6-4; unclear D gene. Germline V CDR1 and CDR2: MRHNA, SNTAGT. The CDR3 contains 13 residues. V gave up 2 bases and J gave up 6 bases, with 8 bases separating them. In DNA, the CDR3 is TGTGCCAGCAGTGACCGAGCCGGCAATGAGCAGTTCTTC. Its protein is CASSDRAGNEQFF.

The rearrangement links TRBV9 to TRBJ1-6, with D perhaps matching TRBD1 (6 bases). Trimming removed 3 bases from V and 3 bases from J, with 16 bases in between. Per germline, CDR1 SGDLS and CDR2 YYNGEE. The CDR3 is made up of 17 amino acids. This CDR3 is CASSEGVEAYYNSPLHF. As DNA, the CDR3 is TGTGCCAGCAGCGAGGGGGTGGAAGCCTACTATAATTCACCCCTCCACTTT.

In its sample, this clone was seen once. This chain uses TRBV6-5 with TRBJ2-2, with D perhaps TRBD1 (6 bases). CDR1 and CDR2 from the germline V gene are MNHEY and SVGAGI. The CDR3 spans 13 residues. Trimming took 4 bases from V and 6 from J, leaving 9 bases between them. CDR3 DNA sequence: TGTGCCAGCAGTTTAAGGGGGTCCGGGGAGCTGTTTTTT. Translating it yields CASSLRGSGELFF.

The CDR3 is CARGPRNTIYF. The DNA of the CDR3 is TGTGCCAGGGGCCCACGAAACACCATATATTTT. The chain carries TRBV6-4 and TRBJ1-3, with D hard to call. Germline V lookup: CDR1 MRHNA, CDR2 SNTAGT. Between the trimmed V and J ends, which lost 9 bases and 5 bases, there was a span of 8 bases. The CDR3 totals 11 residues.

The rearrangement joins TRBV14 to TRBJ1-1; 7 nucleotides line up with TRBD1. The CDR3 runs to 13 residues. After removal of 2 bases from V and 4 bases from J, the junction contained 1 base not matched to a gene. From germline, CDR1 is SGHDN and CDR2 FVKESK. The DNA for the CDR3 is TGTGCCAGCAGCCAAACAGGGGTCACTGAAGCTTTCTTT. It encodes CASSQTGVTEAFF.

This clone came up once. The rearrangement links TRBV7-9 to TRBJ1-5; the D gene is possibly TRBD1 (5 bases). V was clipped by 0 bases and J by 3 bases, with 9 bases between them. The germline CDR1 and CDR2 sequences are SEHNR and FQNEAQ (reference sequence). This CDR3 has 15 amino acids. CDR3 region: CASSLAATVNQPQHF. The DNA of the CDR3 is TGTGCCAGCAGCTTAGCAGCGACAGTCAATCAGCCCCAGCATTTT. Drawing the rest from reference TRBV7-9 and TRBJ1-5, the complete variable domain is DTGVSQNPRHKITKRGQNVTFRCDPISEHNRLYWYRQTLGQGPEFLTYFQNEAQLEKSRLLSDRFSAERPKGSFSTLEIQRTEQGDSAMYLCASSLAATVNQPQHFGDGTRLSIL.

This rearrangement joins TRBV5-4 to TRBJ1-3; 9 bases match TRBD1. This CDR3 region has 13 residues. J gave up 4 bases and V 9 bases, and 5 bases lay outside the gene matches. Germline V gives CDR1 SGHNT, CDR2 YYREEE (reference sequence). DNA of the CDR3: TGTGCCACCGGACAGGGGACCGGAAACACCATATATTTT. Translation gives CATGQGTGNTIYF.

This clone was observed once. This chain joins TRBV6-2 or TRBV6-3 and TRBJ1-5; D perhaps matches TRBD1 (6 bases). V was cut by 4 bases and J by 6 bases, with 22 bases left in between. The germline gives CDR1 MNHEY, CDR2 SVGEGT. The CDR3 runs 17 residues. CDR3 DNA sequence: TGTGCCAGCAGTTCTGACCCGACAGGTGTGATTGGTCAGCCCCAGCATTTT. Translation gives CASSSDPTGVIGQPQHF.